The T cell receptor (beta chain) under discussion was sequenced for a study of T cells after yellow fever vaccination. Overall study findings and caveats: Most clones from primary vaccination resurfaced after the booster (under 97% CD4, around 89% CD8). FACS-sorted repertoires might harbor abundant contaminating clonotypes from the bulk population.

This clonotype was picked up a small number of times. Its antigen is not identified. Template switching with 5'RACE generated the TCR cDNA and added a universal primer site and UMIs. One entry per CDR3 protein, called by TCRdb with MiXCR from the 5' RACE reads. The data hold some 600,000 distinct CDR3 sequences, with roughly 17% observed a single time. This receptor was identified in a man aged 18 to 30 who received the YFV17D yellow fever vaccine. The specimen comprised PBMCs, sampled about 5 days after the first yellow fever vaccination.

The CDR3 nucleotides read TGCAGCGTTGTAGGGTATAAAAACACTGAAGCTTTCTTT. This encodes CSVVGYKNTEAFF. V and J are TRBV29-1 and TRBJ1-1, with unresolved D. The ends were cut back, 4 bases at V and 2 bases at J, with 11 bases in the middle. CDR3 length: 13 residues. CDR1 is SQVTM, CDR2 ANQGSEA, per germline. Using reference TRBV29-1 and TRBJ1-1 for the parts outside the CDR3, the full variable domain is SAVISQKPSRDICQRGTSLTIQCQVDSQVTMMFWYRQQPGQSLTLIATANQGSEATYESGFVIDKFPISRPNLTFSTLTVSNMSPEDSSIYLCSVVGYKNTEAFFGQGTRLTVV.